Listed below are T cell receptor beta chains from one sample, sequenced in a study of blood T cell repertoires in COVID-19. Method: immunoSEQ multiplex PCR; TCRdb's copy keeps in-frame clones and lacks some. The sample lists some 190,000 clones; over 75% were seen once. Sequenced material: peripheral blood. All receptors derive from a woman aged 40-49 years who had recovered from COVID-19. The CDR3 runs from the conserved cysteine through the conserved F or W. D genes are given only for firm matches. Clone size, where shown, is once, few, many, or a class for clones that have expanded.

clone_size: NA
j_call: TRBJ1-2
d_call: TRBD1
v_call: TRBV15
cdr3_nt: TGTGCCACCAGCAGGGGACAGGGACACTATGGCTACACCTTC
cdr3_aa: CATSRGQGHYGYTF

clone_size: many
j_call: TRBJ2-7
d_call: NA
v_call: TRBV3-1/TRBV3-2
cdr3_nt: TGTGCCAGCAGCCAAGTCGGGGACTACGAGCAGTACTTC
cdr3_aa: CASSQVGDYEQYF

clone_size: NA
j_call: TRBJ2-3
d_call: NA
v_call: TRBV11-2
cdr3_nt: TGTGCCAGCAGCCACACAGATACGCAGTATTTT
cdr3_aa: CASSHTDTQYF

clone_size: NA
j_call: TRBJ2-1
d_call: TRBD2
v_call: TRBV27
cdr3_nt: TGTGCCAGCAGTAAACTAGCGGGGCCCCTCAATGAGCAGTTCTTC
cdr3_aa: CASSKLAGPLNEQFF

clone_size: once
j_call: TRBJ1-5
d_call: TRBD1
v_call: TRBV30
cdr3_nt: TGTGCCTGGAGCGCTACCGGGACAGGGGTGAATCAGCCCCAGCATTTT
cdr3_aa: CAWSATGTGVNQPQHF

clone_size: NA
j_call: TRBJ1-6
d_call: NA
v_call: TRBV6-6
cdr3_nt: TGTGCCAGCAGCCAAGACACCGGCTATTCACCCCTCCACTTT
cdr3_aa: CASSQDTGYSPLHF

clone_size: NA
j_call: TRBJ2-6
d_call: NA
v_call: TRBV6-2/TRBV6-3
cdr3_nt: TGTGCCAGCAGTCTATTCAGGGCTGGGGCCAACGTCCTGACTTTC
cdr3_aa: CASSLFRAGANVLTF

clone_size: NA
j_call: TRBJ1-2
d_call: TRBD1
v_call: TRBV6-5
cdr3_nt: TGTGCCACTAGGGACAGGGGGGGCAGCGGCTACACCTTC
cdr3_aa: CATRDRGGSGYTF

clone_size: NA
j_call: TRBJ2-3
d_call: NA
v_call: TRBV27
cdr3_nt: TGTGCCAGCAGTTTTGTGTTAGCAGATACGCAGTATTTT
cdr3_aa: CASSFVLADTQYF

clone_size: NA
j_call: TRBJ2-1
d_call: TRBD2
v_call: TRBV9
cdr3_nt: TGTGCCAGCAGCGTAGGGGCTAGCGGGAGGGTGGATGAGCAGTTCTTC
cdr3_aa: CASSVGASGRVDEQFF

clone_size: NA
j_call: TRBJ1-1
d_call: NA
v_call: TRBV30
cdr3_nt: TGTGCCTGGCGGGCGGGAATTTCGAACACTGAAGCTTTCTTT
cdr3_aa: CAWRAGISNTEAFF

clone_size: NA
j_call: TRBJ1-1
d_call: NA
v_call: TRBV6-2/TRBV6-3
cdr3_nt: TGTGCCAGCAGTCGACAGGCCCCCCCAGATACTGAAGCTTTCTTT
cdr3_aa: CASSRQAPPDTEAFF

clone_size: NA
j_call: TRBJ1-5
d_call: TRBD1
v_call: TRBV10-3
cdr3_nt: TGTGCCATCAGTGAGTCGCTCGTGACAGGGGGTCAGCCCCAGCATTTT
cdr3_aa: CAISESLVTGGQPQHF

clone_size: NA
j_call: TRBJ1-3
d_call: NA
v_call: TRBV10-3
cdr3_nt: TGTGCCATCAGTGAGTGGACATCCGAGGCCCTATCTGGAAACACCATATATTTT
cdr3_aa: CAISEWTSEALSGNTIYF

clone_size: many
j_call: TRBJ1-1
d_call: NA
v_call: TRBV2
cdr3_nt: TGTGCCAGCAACACAGGGATTCGCACTGAAGCTTTCTTT
cdr3_aa: CASNTGIRTEAFF

clone_size: NA
j_call: TRBJ2-3
d_call: NA
v_call: TRBV3-1/TRBV3-2
cdr3_nt: TGTGCCAGCAGCCCCTCCGGGACAGATACGCAGTATTTT
cdr3_aa: CASSPSGTDTQYF

clone_size: few
j_call: TRBJ1-5
d_call: TRBD1
v_call: TRBV2
cdr3_nt: TGTGCCAGCAGGGGGTGGGACAGGGAGTATCAGCCCCAGCATTTT
cdr3_aa: CASRGWDREYQPQHF

clone_size: few
j_call: TRBJ2-1
d_call: NA
v_call: TRBV11-2
cdr3_nt: TGTGCCAGCAGCTACGGTCGGGGGGCCACATACAATGAGCAGTTCTTC
cdr3_aa: CASSYGRGATYNEQFF

clone_size: NA
j_call: TRBJ1-4
d_call: TRBD1
v_call: TRBV10-3
cdr3_nt: TGTGCCATCAGCCTCGGACAGGGCCTTAATGAAAAACTGTTTTTT
cdr3_aa: CAISLGQGLNEKLFF

clone_size: once
j_call: TRBJ2-5
d_call: TRBD2
v_call: TRBV5-1
cdr3_nt: TGCGCCAGCAGCTTGGCGGGAGGGCCGTTAGAGACCCAGTACTTC
cdr3_aa: CASSLAGGPLETQYF

clone_size: NA
j_call: TRBJ2-3
d_call: TRBD1
v_call: TRBV29-1
cdr3_nt: TGCAGCGTTACCCGCGGACAGGGGATAACAGATACGCAGTATTTT
cdr3_aa: CSVTRGQGITDTQYF

clone_size: NA
j_call: TRBJ1-1
d_call: TRBD1
v_call: TRBV2
cdr3_nt: TGTGCCAGCAGTGAACGGGGGACAGTGAACACTGAAGCTTTCTTT
cdr3_aa: CASSERGTVNTEAFF

clone_size: once
j_call: TRBJ2-1
d_call: TRBD1
v_call: TRBV3-1/TRBV3-2
cdr3_nt: TGTGCCAGCAGCCAAGCCCTAGTTAAAGGGGGCGAGCAGTTCTTC
cdr3_aa: CASSQALVKGGEQFF

clone_size: NA
j_call: TRBJ2-5
d_call: NA
v_call: TRBV7-9
cdr3_nt: TGTGCCAGCAGCTCCCCATTGGGCCCCACGGCAGAGACCCAGTACTTC
cdr3_aa: CASSSPLGPTAETQYF